This T cell receptor beta chain was sequenced for a study of a mutant IDH1 vaccine in newly diagnosed glioma. This clone showed up just a few times. As yet, its antigen is unknown. One end of the junction does not line up with germline, which may come from a read error. Findings and caveats of the study: Changes in top peripheral clonotypes did not appear linked to pseudoprogression.

The CDR3 sequence is 14 residues long. Germline CDR1 reads SGHRS; CDR2 reads YFSETQ. Repertoires were generated with immunoSEQ multiplex PCR, while TCRdb's copy carries only in-frame clones and drops some. The sample contains roughly 74,000 clones, 75% to 85% of which appear only once. The sample's time point: week 23, last vaccination. Each dose delivered 300 ug of mutant IDH1 20-mer peptide subcutaneously with imiquimod. V usage is TRBV5-1 and J usage is TRBJ1-3, with no clear D. The clonotype was recovered from a man under 40 with glioma. Some clones in this sample may be carry-over from other donors' samples. The material sequenced was PBMCs, taken from a glioma patient whose treatment included an IDH1 peptide vaccine. CDR3 sequence reads: CASSFSGTGNTIYF. CDR3 nucleotide sequence: TGCGCCAGCAGCTTCAGTGGAACTGGTAACACCATATATTTT.